The T cell receptor (beta chain) described here comes from a study of shared clonotypes between healthy human individuals (dated by TCRdb to 2019 to 2021). With regard to the full study: A couple of women and a few men aged 18 to 49 years were included in the cohort. Per donor, three plates each were used for CD4 naive and CD4 memory, two for CD8 naive, and one for CD8 memory. The study deeply sequenced blood TCR repertoires of about five healthy adults to estimate repertoire size and the extent of clonotype sharing between individuals. Libraries were prepared and TCR repertoires were sequenced by different laboratories using diverse techniques, in order to increase sequencing depth and limit assay-specific biases. Between about 0.9 and 8.9 billion PBMCs per donor were obtained by leukapheresis. Broad study findings and their caveats: Compared with non-shared clonotypes, clonotypes shared by all four sorted-subset donors had higher generation probabilities. Sampling was limited to blood, and TCR repertoires in tissue likely differ from TCR repertoires in blood. The genetic and exposure-history diversity represented was limited by the small number of donors. When several donors were compared, the shared fraction of clonotypes was around 5% for naive CD4, over 3% for naive CD8, 2% to 2.5% for memory CD4, and less than 0.5% for memory CD8. Incomplete sequencing was indicated by rarefaction of sorted-subset datasets, despite the large sequencing depth. Pairwise subsampling led to the expectation that sequencing depth would affect the degree of clonotype sharing among donors. Larger estimated clonotype richness was generally found for naive subsets than for memory subsets.

Healthy HIV-negative adults with no recently reported acute infections or vaccinations were included as donors. Every donor was a Caucasian adult residing in Nashville, Tennessee, USA. CD4+ T cells were enriched by magnetic negative selection; naive cells were then positively selected on CD45RA, and the negative fraction formed the memory subset. Blood was obtained by leukapheresis, after which PBMCs were separated by Ficoll-Histopaque density gradient centrifugation and cryopreserved in liquid nitrogen vapor phase. Analytical flow cytometry was used to check the purity and quantity of every magnetically sorted T cell population. From each sorted fraction, genomic DNA was isolated and quantified by UV absorbance on a Nanodrop 2000c. A distance of 13 bases separates the germline ends of V and J, which lose 1 base and 0 bases respectively. CDR1 SGDLS and CDR2 YYNGEE are derived from the germline V gene. The CDR3, cysteine through phenylalanine, is 16 amino acids long. The sequence is cut down to CDR3 DNA, 48 bases in frame from base 1.

Using the deep immunoSEQ assay, multiplex PCR amplified TCR CDR3 regions from genomic DNA. For each cell subset, the extracted genomic DNA was distributed evenly across all wells of several immunoSEQ 96-well plates, and each plate served as one replicate. For sorted subsets, each replicate PCR was loaded with roughly 200 ng genomic DNA, equivalent to about 30,000 T cell genomes. Purified libraries were quantified with a Qubit 3.0 fluorometer, sized on a Bioanalyzer 2100, and re-quantified with the KAPA Library Quantification kit. Every immunoSEQ 96-well plate was sequenced on a dedicated single-read 150-cycle Illumina NextSeq 550 flow cell. The authors' pipeline ran thus. The immunoSEQ output contained only junctional sequences without quality scores, so filtering could not match that applied to full-length reads. Sequences were annotated with PyIR, a Python wrapper for IgBLAST v1.9, using IMGT germline references to assign V/J genes and CDR3. Reads were filtered out if the reads had weak V/J assignments (E-value above 1e-6), no CDR3, stop codons, out-of-frame junctions, or ambiguous translated residues. A V3J clonotype was defined by an identical inferred V gene, J gene, and CDR3 amino acid sequence. To compute the percentage overlap between repertoires, the number of shared unique clonotypes was divided by the size of the smaller repertoire. Repertoire richness was assessed with RTK rarefaction, the Chao1 estimator, and Recon v2.1 estimates of unobserved clonotypes. Generation probabilities for all TCRbeta clonotypes obtained by the gDNA method from a handful of donors were computed using OLGA. This immuneACCESS table, as held by TCRdb, lists in-frame sequences with V and J called but not all clones. Of the missing ones, under half trace to an unresolved V gene in checked studies; the others have no known cause. The V and J calls and clone size come from that table; D and trimming were worked out from the DNA. The sample table shows some 1,100,000 clones, and about 84% are seen once. Jointly, the top ten make up more than 0.45% of the sample.

Regarding this clone: It lacks a known antigen. The record has no base qualities; no much larger clone is one base away.

Sequenced sample: memory CD4+ T cells from PBMCs. The sample's cell subset or site label, decoded: CD45RA-negative fraction. The chain is encoded by TRBV9 joined to TRBJ2-5, with the D gene not clear enough to name. This TCR derives from a man aged 18 to 29 in good health. Some clones in this sample may be carry-over from other donors' samples. The CDR3 reads as follows: CASSVNAEMYQETQYF. The nucleotides are TGTGCCAGCAGCGTAAACGCGGAGATGTACCAAGAGACCCAGTACTTC.